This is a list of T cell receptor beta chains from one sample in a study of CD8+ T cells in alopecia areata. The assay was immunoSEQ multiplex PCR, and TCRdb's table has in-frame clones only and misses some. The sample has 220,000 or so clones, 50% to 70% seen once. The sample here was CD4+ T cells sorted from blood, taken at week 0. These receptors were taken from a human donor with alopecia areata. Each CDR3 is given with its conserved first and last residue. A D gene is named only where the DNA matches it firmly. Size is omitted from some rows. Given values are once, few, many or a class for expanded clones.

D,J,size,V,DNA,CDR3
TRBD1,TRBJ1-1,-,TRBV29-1,TGCAGCGTTGAAGATGTGGGACAGGAAGCTTTCTTT,CSVEDVGQEAFF
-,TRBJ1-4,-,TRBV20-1,TGCAGTGTCGGGGTAGGAGAAAAACTGTTTTTT,CSVGVGEKLFF
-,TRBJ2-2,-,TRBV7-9,TGTGCCAGCAGCGCGGCCAGGGCGCGCACCGGGGAGCTGTTTTTT,CASSAARARTGELFF
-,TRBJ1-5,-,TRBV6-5,TGTGCCAGCAGTCCCCGGCCCGCCGGGCATCAGCCCCAGCATTTT,CASSPRPAGHQPQHF
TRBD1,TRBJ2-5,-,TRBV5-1,TGCGCCAGCAGCTCGACAGGGGAAGAGACCCAGTACTTC,CASSSTGEETQYF
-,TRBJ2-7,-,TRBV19,TGTGCCAGTACACCAGGGACCACCTACGAGCAGTACTTC,CASTPGTTYEQYF
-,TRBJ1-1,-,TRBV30,TGTGCCTGGAGCCCCAACGCGGACACTGAAGCTTTCTTT,CAWSPNADTEAFF
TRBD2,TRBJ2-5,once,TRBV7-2,TGTGCCAGCAGCCCCTGGGGTAGCGGGAGCGAGACCCAGTACTTC,CASSPWGSGSETQYF
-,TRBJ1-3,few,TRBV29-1,TGCAGCGTTGGAACAGCCTCTGGAAACACCATATATTTT,CSVGTASGNTIYF
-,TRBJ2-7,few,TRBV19,TGTGCCAGTAGTACTACCGGGACCATCTCCTACGAGCAGTACTTC,CASSTTGTISYEQYF
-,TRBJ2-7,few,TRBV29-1,TGCAGCGTTGTAATGGGTGGATACGAGCAGTACTTC,CSVVMGGYEQYF
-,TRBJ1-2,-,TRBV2,TGTGCCAGCAGGGGACCCCCTTCGGCCGGCTATGGCTACACCTTC,CASRGPPSAGYGYTF
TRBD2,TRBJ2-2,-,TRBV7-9,TGTGCCAGCAGCCCCGGACTAGCGGCTAAGAACACCGGGGAGCTGTTTTTT,CASSPGLAAKNTGELFF
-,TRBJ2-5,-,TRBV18,TGTGCCAGCTCCGAGAACCAAGAGACCCAGTACTTC,CASSENQETQYF
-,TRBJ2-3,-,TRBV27,TGTGCCAGCAGTCGACTACGCACAGATACGCAGTATTTT,CASSRLRTDTQYF
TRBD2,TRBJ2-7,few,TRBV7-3,TGTGCCAGCAGCCCTAGCGGGGATTACTACGAGCAGTACTTC,CASSPSGDYYEQYF
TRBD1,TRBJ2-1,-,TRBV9,TGTGCCAGCAGCAGCCAGGGGGATGTTTACAATGAGCAGTTCTTC,CASSSQGDVYNEQFF
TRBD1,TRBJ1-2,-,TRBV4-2,TGTGCCAGCAGCCTCCAGCTACGAGCAGGGGGCCAGGGCTATGGCTACACCTTC,CASSLQLRAGGQGYGYTF
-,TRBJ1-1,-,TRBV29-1,TGCAGCGTTGCGGTGAACACTGAAGCTTTCTTT,CSVAVNTEAFF
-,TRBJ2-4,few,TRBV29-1,TGCAGCGTTGAGGGGCACCGAAACATTCAGTACTTC,CSVEGHRNIQYF
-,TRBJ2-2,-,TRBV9,TGTGCCAGCAGCGTAGGCGGGTACACCGGGGAGCTGTTTTTT,CASSVGGYTGELFF
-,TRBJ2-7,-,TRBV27,TGTGCCAGCAGTGCCGGGCGGCGGGGCCAGTCCGAGCAGTACTTC,CASSAGRRGQSEQYF
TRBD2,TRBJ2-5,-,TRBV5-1,TGCGCCAGCAGCTTGTCTAGCGGCCAAGAGACCCAGTACTTC,CASSLSSGQETQYF
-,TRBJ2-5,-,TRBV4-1,TGCGCCAGCAGCCCCCTGGGGCCGGGACCTAGGGAGACCCAGTACTTC,CASSPLGPGPRETQYF
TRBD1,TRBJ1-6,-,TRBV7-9,TGTGCCAGCAGCTCCCCCGACAGGGGAAATTCACCCCTCCACTTT,CASSSPDRGNSPLHF
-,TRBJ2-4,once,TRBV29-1,TGCAGCGTTTTACAGGAGCTCCTTCCCCTAGCCAAAAACATTCAGTACTTC,CSVLQELLPLAKNIQYF
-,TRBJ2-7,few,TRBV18,TGTGCCAGCTCACCACCGATGGGAAGCGAGCAGTACTTC,CASSPPMGSEQYF
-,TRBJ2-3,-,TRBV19,TGTGCCAGTAGCAGAAGCGGCGATACGCAGTATTTT,CASSRSGDTQYF
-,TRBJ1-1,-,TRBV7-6,TGTGCCAGCAGCTTAGCTCTCCTTGGGGCGAACACTGAAGCTTTCTTT,CASSLALLGANTEAFF
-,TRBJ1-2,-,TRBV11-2,TGTGCCAGCAGCGGAAGTAGTATCGGAAGCTACACCTTC,CASSGSSIGSYTF
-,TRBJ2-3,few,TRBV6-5,TGTGCCAGCAGTCCCCGAAGGACAGTAGATACGCAGTATTTT,CASSPRRTVDTQYF
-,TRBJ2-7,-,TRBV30,TGTGCCTGGAGTGTACGGCAGGCTTCCTCCTACGAGCAGTACTTC,CAWSVRQASSYEQYF
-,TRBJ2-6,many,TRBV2,TGTGCCAGCAGCATACACCCCTCTGGGGCCAACGTCCTGACTTTC,CASSIHPSGANVLTF
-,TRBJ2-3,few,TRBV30,TGTGCCTGGAGTAGAGGGGTAAGCACAGATACGCAGTATTTT,CAWSRGVSTDTQYF
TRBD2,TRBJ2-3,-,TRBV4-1,TGCGCCAGCAGCCAAGGAGGACTAGACGCCTATTATTCGACAGACACGCAGTATTTT,CASSQGGLDAYYSTDTQYF
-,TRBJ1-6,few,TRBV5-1,TGCGCCAGCAGCTTGGTCTCAGCGAGGGGTTCACCCCTCCACTTT,CASSLVSARGSPLHF
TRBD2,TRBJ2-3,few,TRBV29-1,TGCAGCGTTTCGCCAGCGGGGGGGAGCACAGATACGCAGTATTTT,CSVSPAGGSTDTQYF